The 4 T cell receptor beta chains below were found in one sample sequenced in a study of identical twins. One entry per CDR3 protein results from TCRdb running MiXCR on the 5' RACE reads. Of hundreds of thousands of distinct CDR3 sequences listed, roughly 20% were seen once; the top ten hold about an eighth. This same sample was also taken into another study, of T cells expressing NK-cell markers.

The sample comprised PBMCs. These receptor sequences come from a young woman in good health.

This clonotype turned up a few times. The chain recombines TRBV20-1 with TRBJ2-1; possibly TRBD1 for D (5 bases). In germline, CDR1 is DFQATT, CDR2 SNEGSKA (reference sequence). The CDR3 length is 14 residues. V was pared by 4 bases and J by 2 bases, with 12 bases between. The CDR3 sequence: CSAIGQTTYNEQFF. In DNA form, the CDR3 reads TGCAGTGCTATCGGACAAACTACCTACAATGAGCAGTTCTTC.

This clonotype was counted a few times. The chain links TRBV7-9 to TRBJ2-3; D uncertain. V lost 1 base, J lost 0 bases, and 5 bases lay in between. The CDR3 covers 14 residues. Germline values: CDR1 SEHNR, CDR2 FQNEAQ (reference sequence). The CDR3: CASSLDVSTDTQYF. DNA of the CDR3: TGTGCCAGCAGCTTAGACGTCAGCACAGATACGCAGTATTTT.

This clonotype has more than one count but fewer than ten. The genes are TRBV11-2 and TRBJ2-1; 10 bases fit TRBD1. J was trimmed by 2 bases and V by 2 bases; bases with no gene match: 9. The CDR3 length is 18 residues. Germline V gene sequence: CDR1 SGHAT, CDR2 FQNNGV. The CDR3 bases are TGTGCCAGCAGCTTACCCCGAGACAGGGGGCAAGCCTACAATGAGCAGTTCTTC. Protein sequence: CASSLPRDRGQAYNEQFF.

There are a few counts of this clonotype. The J gene is TRBJ2-7, the V gene TRBV12-3 or TRBV12-4, with D possibly TRBD1 on 5 matching bases. There are 13 residues in the CDR3. Trimming took off 5 bases at V and 5 bases at J, with 13 bases between the two ends. DNA for the CDR3: TGTGCCAGCAGTCCCCGCGGCAGGGACGAGCAGTACTTC. This encodes CASSPRGRDEQYF.